This TCR beta chain was documented in a study of response to subunit inactivated influenza vaccine. This clonotype occurred many times. The target antigen is unknown. TCRdb called the RT-PCR reads again in MiXCR, with one record for every CDR3 protein. Among approximately 310,000 distinct CDR3 sequences listed, 21% were seen once. General study findings and limits: Researchers suggested that each seasonal influenza vaccination recruits few new T cells.

This TCR derives from a man between 50 and 69 years old who received an inactivated influenza vaccine. The specimen comprised PBMCs from blood, sampled less than 22 months after vaccination.

The CDR3 sequence: CASSYFGTANYGYTF. CDR3 coding DNA: TGTGCCAGCAGTTACTTCGGGACAGCTAACTATGGCTACACCTTC. This chain links TRBV6-5 with TRBJ1-2; 7 bases agree with TRBD1. Germline assignment: CDR1 MNHEY and CDR2 SVGAGI. V lost 1 base and J lost 0; bases outside the gene matches: 2. This CDR3 is 15 amino acids long.